This record looks at one T cell receptor beta chain sequence and its context. Clones were read by immunoSEQ multiplex PCR, and TCRdb kept only the in-frame ones, dropping some. In the table there are around 40,000 clones, 70% to 90% of which are singletons. This sample was included in a study of OX40 agonist ivuxolimab in advanced cancers. Study at large: Given to patients was ivuxolimab, an agonistic anti-OX40 (CD134) antibody. Hepatocellular carcinoma, melanoma, renal cell or head and neck cancer was diagnosed in the dose-escalation patients.

V lost 4 bases, J lost 0 bases, and 8 bases lay in between. Looked up from germline, CDR1 is SGHRS and CDR2 is YFSETQ. The CDR3 has 13 residues. This sequence joins TRBV5-1 and TRBJ2-7; D uncertain. The sequence derives from an adult with an advanced solid tumor such as melanoma, head and neck, liver or kidney cancer. Sequenced material: CD4+ or CD8+ T cells sorted from blood, taken in a trial of the OX40 agonist ivuxolimab. This chain's CDR3 is CASSGLSSYEQYF. The CDR3 DNA sequence: TGCGCCAGCAGCGGGCTGAGCTCCTACGAGCAGTACTTC.